The TCR beta chain described here comes from a study of patients and donors after allogeneic stem cell transplantation. V shed 0 bases and J shed 10 bases, with 12 bases lying between them. CDR1 and CDR2 (germline): SGHNT, YENEEA. The CDR3 has 13 amino acids. MiXCR, applied by TCRdb to the RT-PCR reads, yields one record per CDR3 protein. The sample lists roughly 230,000 distinct CDR3 sequences, around an eighth occurring once. This clonotype was counted at least ten times. The sequence came from a human donor who was either an allogeneic HSCT recipient or a stem cell or donor lymphocyte infusion donor (not recorded which). It is not recorded whose cells these are; they may come from a transplant donor. The V and J genes are TRBV11-3 and TRBJ1-2; D is possibly TRBD1 (6 bases). Sequencing was done on a sample of blood, either unsorted or a sorted T cell fraction (not recorded which). The CDR3: CASSLELGQNYTF. The CDR3 coding sequence is TGTGCCAGCAGCTTAGAGTTGGGACAAAACTACACCTTC.